The sequence of this TCR beta chain was determined in a study of shared clonotypes between healthy human individuals. A remark on this clone: Its specificity is not known.

Trimming shortened V by 0 bases and J by 0 bases, and 20 bases separated the two germline ends. Germline V gene sequence: CDR1 SGHAT, CDR2 FQNNGV. The CDR3 has 19 amino acids. Assay: immunoSEQ multiplex PCR; the TCRdb copy retains only in-frame clones and omits some. Here the sample spans under 850,000 clones, 85% to 95% being singletons. Terminally differentiated effector memory CD45RA+ cells were excluded by CCR7 positive selection of CD45RO-negative cells. Regarding the study as a whole: Sharing across four donors was highest in naive CD4 (around 5%) and lowest in memory CD8 (0.4%).

The sample taken for sequencing was naive CD8+ T cells sorted from blood. The rearrangement uses TRBV11-2 and TRBJ1-1; D is perhaps TRBD1 (6 bases). The TCR sequence derives from a young man in good health. Here the CDR3 DNA reads TGTGCCAGCAGCTTAGATTTTTGGGGGACAACAAACATGAACACTGAAGCTTTCTTT. Its translation: CASSLDFWGTTNMNTEAFF. The variable domain in full, with the rest retrieved from reference TRBV11-2 and TRBJ1-1, is EAGVAQSPRYKIIEKRQSVAFWCNPISGHATLYWYQQILGQGPKLLIQFQNNGVVDDSQLPKDRFSAERLKGVDSTLKIQPAKLEDSAVYLCASSLDFWGTTNMNTEAFFGQGTRLTVV.